This T cell receptor beta chain came from a study of cytomegalovirus exposure and HLA in healthy donors. Both 60 Vbeta primers and 13 Jbeta primers went into the PCR. Here immunoSEQ multiplex PCR was the method, and the copy in TCRdb shows in-frame clones only, minus some. Of 140,000 to 150,000 clones detected, around 72% appear once; the ten largest clones hold approximately 2.1%. As concerns this clone: Antigen: not known.

Study-wide points: TCR beta V- and J-gene trimming was later associated with a missense DCLRE1C variant. An ancestry cluster, one associated with Asian ancestry, reportedly showed fewer N-insertions than the approximately 720-donor mean in a later analysis. The authors later found HLA-associated TCR beta chains more clonally expanded than equally common others. The study dropped some indistinguishable V segments, TRBV6-2 and TRBV6-3 among them.

From germline, CDR1 is SGHNT and CDR2 YYREEE (reference sequence). After removal of 0 bases from V and 1 base from J, the junction contained 5 bases not matched to a gene. This CDR3 spans 16 amino acids. The sample comprised PBMCs. The chain is built from TRBV5-4 and TRBJ2-7; TRBD1 matches 9 bases. The clonotype originates from a man in his forties in good health and CMV-seronegative. The CDR3 coding sequence is TGTGCCAGCAGCTTGGGGCCCGGGACAGGGTCCTACGAGCAGTACTTC. It codes for CASSLGPGTGSYEQYF.